One T cell receptor (beta chain) is described in this entry. Its specificity is not known. The sample originates from a study of T-cell reconstitution after alpha-beta-depleted transplantation in children. Overall study findings and caveats: Surviving thymic progenitors and recipient T cells were the source of high TCRbeta diversity at day 60 in some patients. At one year after transplant, newly produced T cells mostly accounted for T-cell counts and diversity.

The CDR3 sequence is 14 residues long. Germline CDR1 reads SGHRS; CDR2 reads YFSETQ. With 2 bases removed from V and 0 bases from J, the gap between germline ends came to 9 bases. The library targeted TCRbeta and was prepared with unique molecular identifiers. TCRdb used MiXCR to reprocess the PCR reads, holding one entry per CDR3 protein. The sample holds around 450,000 distinct CDR3 sequences, 16% seen once. This receptor was taken from a boy under three years old who had a stem cell transplant for Wiskott-Aldrich syndrome, so the T cells may come from the graft donor. Sequencing was performed on PBMCs, mostly from graft donor cells, taken 360 days after TCRalphabeta/CD19-depleted stem cell transplant. This sequence joins TRBV5-1 and TRBJ2-7; possibly TRBD1 for D (5 bases). CDR3 bases: TGCGCCAGCAGCTTCTCAGACAGCTCCTACGAGCAGTACTTC. Amino acid sequence: CASSFSDSSYEQYF.